This T cell receptor (beta chain) was sequenced in a study of blood T cell repertoires in COVID-19. Study overall: The samples span acute and convalescent COVID-19 from the United States, Italy and Spain.

CDR1 is KGHDR, CDR2 SFDVKD, per germline. The length of the CDR3 is 16 residues. The V and J ends lost 5 bases and 6 bases respectively, with 19 bases between them. Participants spanned ages about 18 to 90 years and resided in about 24 US areas. Donors were grouped by their self-reported clinical history. This clone showed up just once. In the authors' workflow: How many nucleated cells were present was estimated from reference gene primer amplification. The repertoire was sequenced with immunoSEQ multiplex PCR; TCRdb's copy has only in-frame clones and lacks some. V, J and clone size are taken as reported in that table, and D and trimming were inferred from the DNA itself. The data hold about 190,000 clones, with more than 70% observed a single time.

The clonotype comes from a man aged 40-55 years with acute COVID-19. The chain is built from TRBV24-1 and TRBJ2-1, with a tentative D call TRBD2 (5 bases). The sample was PBMCs or T cells enriched from blood (not recorded which). This chain's CDR3 is CATSAPAADSINEQFF. As DNA, the CDR3 is TGTGCCACCAGTGCCCCGGCCGCGGACTCTATCAATGAGCAGTTCTTC.